This TCR beta chain was captured in a study of blood T cell repertoires in COVID-19. Study-wide context: The United States, Italy and Spain provided the acute and convalescent COVID-19 samples.

This clone was picked up a small number of times. Generated by immunoSEQ multiplex PCR, the TCRdb table keeps only in-frame clones and is missing some. The sample yields some 200,000 clones, about 81% seen once. Sequencing was carried out using peripheral blood. The source of this sequence is a man aged 25 to 40 with active or convalescent COVID-19.

DNA for the CDR3: TGTGCCACTGGGGACAGGCCAAATAATTCACCCCTCCACTTT. It specifies CATGDRPNNSPLHF. The genes are TRBV6-5 and TRBJ1-6; 8 nucleotides align to TRBD1. With 10 bases clipped from V and 5 bases from J, the junction kept 7 bases outside the gene matches. The CDR3 extends over 14 amino acids. Germline CDR1 is MNHEY and CDR2 is SVGAGI.